The entry that follows covers one T cell receptor beta chain sequence. At one end the junction does not follow the germline gene, possibly because of a read error. The entry originates in a study of blood T cell repertoires in COVID-19. Study as a whole: The United States, Italy and Spain supplied acute and convalescent COVID-19 samples. PBMCs, B-cell-depleted T cells, or T cells provided the cDNA or gDNA that made up the material.

Measured with immunoSEQ multiplex PCR; TCRdb has only the in-frame clones, and not every one. This table has about 100,000 clones, more than 75% appearing once. Germline lookup yields CDR1 SSHAT and CDR2 FNYEAQ (reference sequence). There are 15 residues in the CDR3. The sequencing sample was made of peripheral blood. This sequence joins TRBV7-7 and TRBJ2-1; 7 positions agree with TRBD1. The receptor comes from a man in his 60s with acute or convalescent COVID-19. The CDR3 reads CASSSGQLLNNEQFF. CDR3 DNA: TGTGCTAGCAGCTCGGGACAGCTACTTAACAATGAGCAGTTCTTC.